This T cell receptor (beta chain) was obtained from a study of blood T cell repertoires in COVID-19. Study at large: Donors in the United States, Italy and Spain gave samples during acute or convalescent COVID-19. From T cells, B-cell-depleted T cells, or PBMCs came the material, which was cDNA or gDNA.

The germline V and J ends were trimmed by 8 bases and 4 bases, with 14 bases remaining between them. CDR1 MDHEN and CDR2 SYDVKM come from the germline V gene. The CDR3 is made up of 14 amino acids. The data were produced by immunoSEQ multiplex PCR, yet TCRdb's version contains in-frame clones alone and is incomplete. The table shows approximately 53,000 clones, with roughly 80% occurring only once. The sample taken for sequencing was peripheral blood. This TCR was recovered from a woman aged 60 to 75 with acute or convalescent COVID-19. J is TRBJ1-4 and V is TRBV28; possible D gene TRBD1, 5 bases. The CDR3 DNA follows: TGTGCCAGCGGGGCGCGGGGCGGTAATGAAAAACTGTTTTTT. It yields the protein CASGARGGNEKLFF.